This TCR beta chain was profiled in a study of cytomegalovirus exposure and HLA in healthy donors. Findings of the study overall: Certain sequence variants were highly shared and formed a cluster, and this cluster was likely a sequencing artifact. Indistinguishable V segments, including TRBV6-2 and TRBV6-3, were excluded.

V lost 1 base, J lost 0 bases, and 7 bases stayed unmatched. The CDR3 spans 17 residues. The germline V gene has CDR1 ENHRY and CDR2 SYGVKD. The study ran its PCR with 60 Vbeta and 13 Jbeta primers. The assay was immunoSEQ multiplex PCR, and TCRdb's table has in-frame clones only and misses some. The sample records over 65,000 clones, roughly 74% being singletons. Comments on this clone: Its antigen is as yet unknown.

This clonotype was obtained from a man aged 35 to 55 in good health and CMV-seronegative. The chain employs TRBV10-3 and TRBJ2-7; 9 bases are shared with TRBD2. The sample consisted of PBMCs. The CDR3, as DNA: TGTGCCATCAGTGAGTACCGGCAGCGGGGGGACTCCTACGAGCAGTACTTC. Translated, it gives CAISEYRQRGDSYEQYF.